This entry lists 29 T cell receptor beta chains sequenced from one sample in a study of CXCR3-negative and CXCR3-positive naive CD8 T cells. cDNA libraries for TRB were generated by 5' RACE incorporating UMI labels. TCRdb re-called the 5' RACE reads and gives one entry per CDR3 protein, without DNA. This sample's table reports roughly 7,300 distinct CDR3 sequences. No antigen has been identified for these receptors. Study observations and caveats: CXCR3-positive naive cells carried more hydrophobic TRB CDR3s than CXCR3-negative naive cells did.

Source material: naive CXCR3+ CD8+ T cells from blood. Subset denoted: CD45RO-CCR7+CD27+CD95- naive CD8+ T cells expressing CXCR3 (TNR3+). The receptor set was obtained from a human donor in good health. Some clones in this sample may be carry-over from other donors' samples.

The chain is built from TRBV5-1 and TRBJ2-1; TCRdb's D call, TRBD2, is unchecked because there is no DNA. The CDR3 length is 15 residues. The germline gives CDR1 SGHRS, CDR2 YFSETQ. The CDR3 loop is CASSLGLAGEDEQFF.

This clonotype is deemed medium-sized by its frequency. The chain carries TRBV15 and TRBJ1-6; TCRdb reports TRBD1, a call that lacks DNA to check it against. This CDR3 region has 16 residues. Germline V gene lookup returns CDR1 LNHNV and CDR2 YYDKDF (reference sequence). The CDR3 here is CATSRAGTGYNSPLHF.

Frequency places this clonotype as medium-sized. The chain links TRBV29-1 to TRBJ2-5; TCRdb selects TRBD2, and the lack of DNA leaves this call unchecked. Germline V gene lookup returns CDR1 SQVTM and CDR2 ANQGSEA. There are 16 residues in the CDR3. The CDR3 sequence: CSVEGVAGVSEQTQYF.

The gene calls are TRBV28 and TRBJ1-5. CDR1 is MDHEN, CDR2 SYDVKM, per germline. There are 14 residues in the CDR3. The CDR3 sequence: CASSLDINNQPQHF.

Considering frequency, this clonotype is medium-sized. The chain employs TRBV29-1 and TRBJ2-7; no DNA is available, so the TRBD1 call from TCRdb remains unchecked. Germline CDR1 reads SQVTM; CDR2 reads ANQGSEA. This CDR3 has 13 residues. CDR3 region: CSVDKGGGGEQYF.

The chain joins TRBV7-9 to TRBJ1-2. Germline V gives CDR1 SEHNR, CDR2 FQNEAQ (reference sequence). The CDR3 is made up of 12 amino acids. The CDR3 region is CASSQDGGGYTF.

This clonotype ranks as medium-sized in terms of frequency. The rearrangement uses TRBV12-3 or TRBV12-4 and TRBJ2-2; TCRdb proposes TRBD2, but this gene call is untestable without DNA. CDR3 size: 17 residues. CDR3 in amino acids: CASSSPGLAGSTGELFF.

This clonotype is labeled medium-sized based on frequency. The rearrangement joins TRBV9 to TRBJ2-5; TCRdb's D gene call, TRBD2, goes unchecked for lack of DNA. Germline CDR1 SGDLS, CDR2 YYNGEE. This CDR3 region has 15 residues. CDR3 region: CASSVATGSGETQYF.

The V call is TRBV30, the J call TRBJ1-1; the TCRdb call, TRBD1, lacks DNA for checking. CDR3 length: 12 residues. Per the germline V gene, CDR1 is GTSNPN and CDR2 is SVGIG (reference sequence). The CDR3 spells CAWTPTAAEAFF.

The CDR3 protein is CASSLAWDSYEQYF. This rearrangement joins TRBV5-4 to TRBJ2-7. In germline, CDR1 is SGHNT, CDR2 YYREEE (reference sequence). The length of the CDR3 is 14 residues.

The rearrangement uses TRBV19 and TRBJ2-7; TCRdb gives TRBD1 as the D gene, but with no DNA this cannot be confirmed. Germline values: CDR1 LNHDA, CDR2 SQIVND (reference sequence). The CDR3 sequence is 17 residues long. The CDR3 here is CASGIVSEPGVPYEQYF.

The chain employs TRBV29-1 and TRBJ2-1; absent DNA, TCRdb's TRBD2 call cannot be checked. Germline assignment: CDR1 SQVTM and CDR2 ANQGSEA. This CDR3 spans 16 amino acids. Here the CDR3 reads CSVEPLGLADYNEQFF.

Measured by frequency, this clonotype is medium-sized (0.01 to 0.1%). V usage is TRBV2 and J usage is TRBJ2-7; TCRdb selects TRBD1, and the lack of DNA leaves this call unchecked. CDR1 and CDR2 from the germline V gene are SNHLY and FYNNEI. The CDR3 loop spans 13 amino acids. Here the CDR3 reads CASSDDRPYEQYF.

This clonotype ranks as medium-sized in terms of frequency. V and J are TRBV29-1 and TRBJ2-7; the TCRdb call, TRBD2, lacks DNA for checking. The germline CDR1 and CDR2 sequences are SQVTM and ANQGSEA. The length of the CDR3 is 15 residues. The CDR3 sequence is CSVVGLAGLTYEQYF.

CDR3 in amino acids: CSVEDQREGVEQFF. This chain links TRBV29-1 with TRBJ2-1; the D call from TCRdb, TRBD2, cannot be confirmed without DNA. Germline CDR1 is SQVTM and CDR2 is ANQGSEA. The CDR3 length is 14 residues.

V is TRBV2 and J is TRBJ2-3; the TCRdb D gene call, TRBD1, has no DNA to confirm it. Germline lookup yields CDR1 SNHLY and CDR2 FYNNEI. The CDR3 covers 15 residues. CDR3 protein: CASSGGRRVTDTQYF.

V and J are TRBV28 and TRBJ2-7; TCRdb returns TRBD2, unconfirmable since there is no DNA. CDR3 length: 14 amino acids. Germline V lookup: CDR1 MDHEN, CDR2 SYDVKM. CDR3 loop: CASSLGPTAYEQYF.

The chain recombines TRBV20-1 with TRBJ2-3. The CDR3 loop spans 18 amino acids. Per the germline V gene, CDR1 is DFQATT and CDR2 is SNEGSKA (reference sequence). This CDR3 reads CSAKITAIGHDSTDTQYF.

Its frequency marks this clonotype as large. This sequence joins TRBV27 and TRBJ1-2. CDR1 and CDR2 (germline): MNHEY, SMNVEV (reference sequence). The CDR3 length is 14 residues. The CDR3 loop is CASSSNPANYGYTF.

V usage is TRBV11-2 and J usage is TRBJ2-1; TCRdb lists TRBD2, though no DNA is available to test this call. Per the germline V gene, CDR1 is SGHAT and CDR2 is FQNNGV. There are 16 residues in the CDR3. CDR3 loop: CASSSREAGERDEQFF.

The J gene is TRBJ2-3, the V gene TRBV7-2; TCRdb indicates TRBD2, and absent DNA this call remains unverified. The germline gives CDR1 SGHTA, CDR2 FQGNSA. CDR3 length equals 17 residues. The CDR3 sequence: CASSSPIAGEGVDTQYF.

Frequency places this clonotype as medium-sized. The chain is built from TRBV5-1 and TRBJ1-5; no DNA is available, so the TRBD1 call from TCRdb remains unchecked. The CDR3 runs 19 residues. Germline V gene sequence: CDR1 SGHRS, CDR2 YFSETQ. The CDR3 spells CAGSRNRTGGTYSNQPQHF.

The chain recombines TRBV18 with TRBJ2-1; as DNA is missing, the TRBD2 call by TCRdb cannot be tested. The CDR3 spans 16 residues. The V gene's germline CDR1 is KGHSH and CDR2 LQKENI. CDR3 residues: CASSLQTSGRAREQFF.

This clonotype ranks as medium-sized in terms of frequency. The chain couples TRBV29-1 to TRBJ2-1; TCRdb designates TRBD1, a call that cannot be tested without DNA. CDR1 is SQVTM, CDR2 ANQGSEA, per germline. The CDR3 spans 14 residues. CDR3 residues: CSVGKGQGNNEQFF.

This clonotype shows up as medium-sized by frequency. The chain is built from TRBV7-8 and TRBJ2-1; TCRdb's D call of TRBD1 is untestable without DNA. Germline CDR1 SGHVS, CDR2 FQNEAQ. The CDR3 extends over 14 amino acids. The CDR3 protein is CASSGGGRPDLQFF.

This clonotype shows up as medium-sized by frequency. The rearrangement joins TRBV28 to TRBJ2-7; with no DNA, the TCRdb D assignment of TRBD1 cannot be verified. Germline V lookup: CDR1 MDHEN, CDR2 SYDVKM. The CDR3 spans 12 residues. CDR3 loop: CAGGTSTYEQYF. Using reference TRBV28 and TRBJ2-7 for the parts outside the CDR3, the full variable domain is DVKVTQSSRYLVKRTGEKVFLECVQDMDHENMFWYRQDPGLGLRLIYFSYDVKMKEKGDIPEGYSVSREKKERFSLILESASTNQTSMYLCAGGTSTYEQYFGPGTRLTVT.

The chain combines TRBV25-1 with TRBJ1-1. In germline, CDR1 is MGHDK, CDR2 SYGVNS. The CDR3 runs 14 residues. CDR3 loop: CASSGSTWNTEAFF.

The chain carries TRBV5-1 and TRBJ1-5. Germline-derived CDR1 and CDR2 are SGHRS and YFSETQ. This CDR3 has 18 residues. CDR3: CASSLPGPAFLSNQPQHF. Together with reference TRBV5-1 and TRBJ1-5, the CDR3 gives the full variable domain: KAGVTQTPRYLIKTRGQQVTLSCSPISGHRSVSWYQQTPGQGLQFLFEYFSETQRNKGNFPGRFSGRQFSNSRSEMNVSTLELGDSALYLCASSLPGPAFLSNQPQHFGDGTRLSIL.

By frequency, this clonotype is medium-sized. This chain connects TRBV2 to TRBJ2-1; the D call of TRBD1 rests on TCRdb alone, since no DNA is present to check it. The CDR3 is made up of 19 amino acids. Germline-derived CDR1 and CDR2 are SNHLY and FYNNEI. The CDR3 loop reads CASSGPWDRGPYQYNEQFF.